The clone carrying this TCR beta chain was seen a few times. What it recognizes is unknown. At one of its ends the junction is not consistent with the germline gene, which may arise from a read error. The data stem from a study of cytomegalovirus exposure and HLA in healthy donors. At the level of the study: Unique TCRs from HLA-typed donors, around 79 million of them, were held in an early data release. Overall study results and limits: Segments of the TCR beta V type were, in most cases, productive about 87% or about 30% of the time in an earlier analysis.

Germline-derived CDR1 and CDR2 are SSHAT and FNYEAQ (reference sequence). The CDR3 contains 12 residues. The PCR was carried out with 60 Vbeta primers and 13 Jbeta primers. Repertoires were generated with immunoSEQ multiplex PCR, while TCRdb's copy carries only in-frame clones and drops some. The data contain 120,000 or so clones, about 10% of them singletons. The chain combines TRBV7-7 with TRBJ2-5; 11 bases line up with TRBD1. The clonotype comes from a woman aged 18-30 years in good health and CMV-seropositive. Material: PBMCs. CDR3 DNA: TGTGCTAGCAGCGGGACAGGGGGGACCCAGTACTTC. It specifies CASSGTGGTQYF.